This TCR beta chain was recovered during a study of neurological immune-mediated disorders. MiXCR, run by TCRdb on the 5' RACE reads, gives a single entry per CDR3 protein. In the table there are 25,000 to 30,000 distinct CDR3 sequences, about 3.5% of which are singletons. The CDR3 contains 13 residues. Trimming took off 6 bases at V and 5 bases at J, with 13 bases between the two ends. This clonotype appeared many times. The receptor was derived from a woman in her twenties or thirties with multiple sclerosis. What was sequenced was PBMCs. The V gene is TRBV12-3 or TRBV12-4, the J gene TRBJ1-2; D not resolved. In DNA form, the CDR3 reads TGTGCCAGCAGCCTCGCCTATGGGTATGGCTACACCTTC. Translated, it gives CASSLAYGYGYTF.